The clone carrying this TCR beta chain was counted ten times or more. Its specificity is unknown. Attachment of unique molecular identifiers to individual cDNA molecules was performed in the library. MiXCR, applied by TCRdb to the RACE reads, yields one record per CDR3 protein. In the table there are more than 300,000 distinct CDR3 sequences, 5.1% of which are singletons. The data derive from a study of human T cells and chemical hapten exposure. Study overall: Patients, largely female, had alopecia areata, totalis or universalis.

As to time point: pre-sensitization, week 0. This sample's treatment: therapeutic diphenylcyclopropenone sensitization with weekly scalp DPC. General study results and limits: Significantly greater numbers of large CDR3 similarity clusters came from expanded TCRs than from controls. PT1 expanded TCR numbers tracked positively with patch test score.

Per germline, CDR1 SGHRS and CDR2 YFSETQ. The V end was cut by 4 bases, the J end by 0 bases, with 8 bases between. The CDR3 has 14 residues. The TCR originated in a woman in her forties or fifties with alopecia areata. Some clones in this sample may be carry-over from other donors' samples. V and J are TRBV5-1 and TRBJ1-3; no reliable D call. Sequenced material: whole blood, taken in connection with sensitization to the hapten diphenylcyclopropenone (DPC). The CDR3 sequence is CASSPGTSGNTIYF. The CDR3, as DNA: TGCGCCAGCAGCCCTGGTACCTCTGGAAACACCATATATTTT.